Shown below are 17 T cell receptor beta chains from a single sample sequenced in a study of prognosis after radiotherapy for stage I lung cancer. The genomic DNA TCR beta CDR3 region underwent two rounds of multiplex PCR. The first round of PCR was done with primers that matched each TRBV and TRBJ gene. TCRdb re-called the multiplex PCR reads through MiXCR, storing one row per CDR3 protein. The table includes some 13,000 distinct CDR3 sequences, approximately 47% detected once. The sample was PBMCs, taken before or after stereotactic body radiation therapy (not recorded which). Receptors were obtained from a donor of 50 years or more with non-small cell lung cancer.

This clonotype was detected many times. CDR3 sequence reads: CASSPVAGGSGELFF. The CDR3, as DNA: TGTGCCAGCAGCCCTGTAGCGGGAGGTTCCGGGGAGCTGTTTTTT. V is TRBV6-1 and J is TRBJ2-2; TRBD2 matches 10 bases. V shed 6 bases, J shed 6 bases, and the junction held 7 bases outside the gene matches. Germline assignment: CDR1 MNHNS and CDR2 SASEGT. This CDR3 comprises 15 residues.

V is TRBV11-2 and J is TRBJ1-2, with D unresolved. The germline V gene encodes CDR1 SGHAT and CDR2 FQNNGV. V was clipped by 1 base and J by 0 bases, with 6 bases between them. The CDR3 spans 14 residues. The DNA for the CDR3 is TGTGCCAGCAGCTTAGGACTGGCTAACTATGGCTACACCTTC. Its translation is CASSLGLANYGYTF.

In its sample, this clonotype was seen a few times. The CDR3 protein is CASSQEAGAYEQYF. The CDR3 nucleotides read TGTGCCAGCAGTCAAGAAGCGGGAGCCTACGAGCAGTACTTC. This chain uses TRBV6-1 with TRBJ2-7, with 8 bases that match TRBD2. V trimming: 5 bases; J trimming: 2 bases; junction bases outside the gene matches: 5. The germline gives CDR1 MNHNS, CDR2 SASEGT. The CDR3 runs 14 residues.

This clonotype was seen a handful of times. The junction does not match germline at one end; this may be a read error. The chain links TRBV20-1 to TRBJ2-4, with D perhaps given as TRBD1 or TRBD2 (6 bases each). CDR1 is DFQATT and CDR2 is SNEGSKA in the germline V gene (reference sequence). This CDR3 spans 14 amino acids. CDR3 protein: CSAREGGGQFEQLF. The CDR3 DNA sequence: TGCAGTGCTAGGGAGGGGGGAGGTCAGTTTGAGCAGCTCTTC.

In this sample, this clonotype turned up many times. V usage is TRBV4-1 and J usage is TRBJ2-1; a weak D match, TRBD2 (6 bases). In germline, CDR1 is MGHRA, CDR2 YSYEKL. The V and J ends lost 4 bases and 9 bases respectively, with 13 bases between them. There are 13 residues in the CDR3. In DNA, the CDR3 is TGCGCCAGCAGCCCACTAGCTTTTTTTGAGCAGTTCTTC. Encoded protein: CASSPLAFFEQFF.

The V call is TRBV6-4, the J call TRBJ2-5, with TRBD2 identical over 12 bases. This CDR3 has 16 residues. Trimming at V came to 6 bases and at J to 4 bases, leaving 9 bases not matched to a gene. CDR1 is MRHNA and CDR2 is SNTAGT in the germline V gene. The CDR3 protein is CASRWTSGTLGETQYF. CDR3 nucleotide sequence: TGTGCCAGCAGATGGACTAGCGGGACCTTGGGAGAGACCCAGTACTTC.

The count of this clonotype is one. The CDR3 nucleotides are TGTGCCAGCAGTCCCCATGGTGGGGGGATGAGACCCATATATTTT. Amino acid sequence: CASSPHGGGMRPIYF. This chain joins TRBV27 and TRBJ1-3; tentative D call: TRBD1 (5 bases). Germline values: CDR1 MNHEY, CDR2 SMNVEV (reference sequence). Trimming took 5 bases from V and 11 from J, leaving 22 bases between them. The CDR3 consists of 15 residues.

The V call is TRBV20-1, the J call TRBJ2-1; TRBD2 might be the D (6 bases). The V end lost 6 bases, the J end lost 0 bases, and 9 bases lay between the germline ends. Germline-derived CDR1 and CDR2 are DFQATT and SNEGSKA (reference sequence). This CDR3 is 13 amino acids long. The chain's CDR3 is CSAASDSYNEQFF. The CDR3 DNA reads TGCAGTGCCGCTAGCGACTCCTACAATGAGCAGTTCTTC.

On this clonotype: A junction end diverges from the germline sequence, so it may reflect a read error. V gene TRBV2 combines with J gene TRBJ2-3; D is possibly TRBD1 (6 bases). The CDR3 is 14 amino acids. Germline assignment: CDR1 SNHLY and CDR2 FYNNEI. Here the CDR3 reads CAGSQQGRSDTQYF. The CDR3 nucleotides read TGTGCCGGCAGCCAACAGGGACGCTCAGATACGCAGTATTTT.

The V call is TRBV6-5, the J call TRBJ2-1; D is unclear. The CDR3 is 16 amino acids. The V end lost 0 bases, the J end lost 5 bases, and 14 bases lay between the germline ends. Germline CDR1 MNHEY, CDR2 SVGAGI. Written as DNA, the CDR3 is TGTGCCAGCAGTTACTCTTTTTCAGGTTCTGACAATGAGCAGTTCTTC. Residues: CASSYSFSGSDNEQFF.

Only one count was recorded for this clonotype. The germline gene is not matched at one end of the junction; a read error may be the cause. The chain uses TRBV15 and TRBJ2-2; 12 nucleotides agree with TRBD1. The CDR3 is 15 amino acids. Germline assignment: CDR1 LNHNV and CDR2 YYDKDF (reference sequence). CDR3 amino acids: CATNEGQGASGDLFF. Here the CDR3 DNA reads TGTGCCACCAACGAGGGACAGGGGGCTTCCGGGGACCTGTTTTTT.

By sample share, this clonotype is medium-sized. As DNA, the CDR3 is TGCGCCAGCGTGACTTCAGGGACTAGCGGGAATCACCTTTGGGAGCAGTTCTTC. This sequence encodes CASVTSGTSGNHLWEQFF. V usage is TRBV5-1 and J usage is TRBJ2-1, with 13 positions matching TRBD2. Looked up from germline, CDR1 is SGHRS and CDR2 is YFSETQ. The ends lost 7 bases at V and 10 bases at J; junction bases unmatched: 20. This CDR3 contains 18 residues.

Note on this clonotype: It differs at one base from a far larger clone, so likely a read error. This chain links TRBV6-8 with TRBJ1-6; 9 bases are a match to TRBD1. The CDR3 is 14 amino acids. Germline-derived CDR1 and CDR2 are MNHGY and SAAAGT. Trimming at V came to 7 bases and at J to 7 bases, leaving 5 bases not matched to a gene. The CDR3 DNA sequence: TGTGCCAGCATGTGGACAGGGGAAAATTCACCCCTCCACTTT. Protein sequence: CASMWTGENSPLHF.

To note about this clonotype: A far larger clone lies a single base away; this is likely a read error. The chain employs TRBV6-4 and TRBJ1-1, with 7 bases fitting TRBD1. CDR3 length equals 14 residues. CDR1 is MRHNA, CDR2 SNTAGT, per germline. CDR3 in DNA: TGTGCCAGCAGTTACGACAGGGAAAACACTGAAGCTTTATTT. It encodes CASSYDRENTEALF.

Note on this clonotype: This likely came from a read error, as a far larger clone is one base away. The gene calls are TRBV6-1 and TRBJ1-6; D is ambiguous. Germline V gene sequence: CDR1 MNHNS, CDR2 SASEGT. The CDR3 extends over 13 amino acids. The CDR3 protein is CAGSWEDGSPLHF. For the CDR3, the DNA is TGTGCCGGCAGTTGGGAGGATGGGTCACCCCTCCACTTT.

This clonotype is a singleton in its sample. The chain is built from TRBV24-1 and TRBJ2-1; 7 bases match TRBD1. The CDR3 runs 14 residues. Germline V gives CDR1 KGHDR, CDR2 SFDVKD. With V trimmed by 5 bases and J by 3 bases, 3 bases remained unmatched. The CDR3 loop is CATSVTGSYNEQFF. The CDR3 bases are TGTGCCACCAGTGTGACAGGGAGCTACAATGAGCAGTTCTTC.

Ten or more counts support this clonotype. The V call is TRBV3-1, the J call TRBJ2-7; 9 bases are a match to TRBD1. Germline CDR1 and CDR2: LGHDT and YNNKEL (reference sequence). CDR3 length equals 16 residues. The J segment lost 3 bases and the V segment lost 3 bases, leaving 9 bases of the junction unmatched. The CDR3 loop reads CASSQVPGQGFYEQYF. CDR3 DNA sequence: TGTGCCAGCAGCCAGGTTCCGGGACAGGGTTTCTACGAGCAGTACTTC.